The 24 T cell receptor beta chains listed next were all sequenced from one sample in a study of T cells in localized non-small cell lung cancer. The protocol was immunoSEQ multiplex PCR, while the TCRdb copy is restricted to in-frame clones and leaves out a portion. The table lists approximately 83,000 clones, under 95% of them singletons. Source: PBMCs, taken before any cancer treatment. All receptors come from a woman aged 35-70 years with stage II squamous cell lung carcinoma.

The chain couples TRBV2 to TRBJ1-2, with D perhaps matching TRBD1 (5 bases). Trimming cost V 1 base and J 10 bases, with 13 bases left between them. CDR1 is SNHLY and CDR2 is FYNNEI in the germline V gene. The CDR3 loop spans 13 amino acids. CDR3 sequence: CASSEDGHIDYTF. Written as DNA, the CDR3 is TGTGCCAGCAGTGAAGACGGACATATCGACTACACCTTC.

V gene TRBV28 combines with J gene TRBJ1-2, with D perhaps matching TRBD1 (6 bases). Germline lookup yields CDR1 MDHEN and CDR2 SYDVKM. Trimming cost V 3 bases and J 4 bases, with 9 bases left between them. The CDR3 covers 13 residues. The CDR3 region has the DNA TGTGCCAGCAGTTTTCAGGGGACCTATGGCTACACCTTC. It specifies CASSFQGTYGYTF.

This chain joins TRBV10-2 and TRBJ1-2, with TRBD1 matching 9 bases. The CDR3 sequence is 13 residues long. V lost 5 bases and J lost 7; bases outside the gene matches: 5. Germline-derived CDR1 and CDR2 are WSHSY and SAAADI. The CDR3 nucleotides are TGCGCCAGCAGTTATGGGACAGGGAGTGGCTACACCTTC. Translating it yields CASSYGTGSGYTF.

V and J are TRBV28 and TRBJ1-3, with no clear D. The V gene lost 3 bases and the J gene lost 9 bases, with 15 bases spanning the gap. This CDR3 spans 14 amino acids. CDR1 and CDR2 (germline): MDHEN, SYDVKM. The CDR3 region has the DNA TGTGCCAGCAGTTTGGAATACCAGAGGAGCACCATATATTTT. This sequence encodes CASSLEYQRSTIYF. The entire variable domain, with the rest obtained from reference TRBV28 and TRBJ1-3, is as follows: DVKVTQSSRYLVKRTGEKVFLECVQDMDHENMFWYRQDPGLGLRLIYFSYDVKMKEKGDIPEGYSVSREKKERFSLILESASTNQTSMYLCASSLEYQRSTIYFGEGSWLTVV.

V is TRBV27 and J is TRBJ1-1; D is undetermined. Trimming cost V 4 bases and J 2 bases, with 8 bases left between them. Per the germline V gene, CDR1 is MNHEY and CDR2 is SMNVEV (reference sequence). The CDR3 loop spans 13 amino acids. The CDR3 region is CASSSGPNTEAFF. CDR3 DNA sequence: TGTGCCAGCAGTTCTGGGCCTAACACTGAAGCTTTCTTT.

The CDR3 sequence: CASSIAPRGDTEAFF. In DNA, the CDR3 is TGTGCCAGTAGTATAGCCCCCCGGGGGGACACTGAAGCTTTCTTT. V and J are TRBV19 and TRBJ1-1; tentative D call: TRBD1 (5 bases). Germline lookup yields CDR1 LNHDA and CDR2 SQIVND (reference sequence). V lost 1 base and J lost 3, with 12 bases in between. This CDR3 region has 15 residues.

The gene calls are TRBV5-1 and TRBJ1-2; TRBD1 matches 11 bases. The CDR3 runs to 16 residues. V lost 2 bases, J lost 8 bases, and 11 bases stayed unmatched. Germline V gives CDR1 SGHRS, CDR2 YFSETQ. CDR3 protein: CASSFASSDRGRGYTF. The CDR3 DNA follows: TGCGCCAGCAGCTTCGCGTCCTCGGACAGGGGGCGAGGCTACACCTTC.

The rearrangement uses TRBV19 and TRBJ2-7, with D possibly matching TRBD2 (6 bases). The CDR3 has 13 residues. The V and J ends lost 4 bases and 3 bases respectively, with 10 bases between them. The germline V gene encodes CDR1 LNHDA and CDR2 SQIVND (reference sequence). The CDR3 bases are TGTGCCAGTAGTAATCAGGGAGGCTACGAGCAGTACTTC. Amino acid sequence: CASSNQGGYEQYF.

This rearrangement joins TRBV6-5 to TRBJ2-7; 7 bases map to TRBD1. Germline loops: CDR1 MNHEY, CDR2 SVGAGI. The CDR3 length is 14 residues. The V and J ends lost 5 bases and 2 bases, in that order; junction bases with no gene match: 6. Here the CDR3 DNA reads TGTGCCAGCAGTCGTCAAGGGGGCCCCTACGAGCAGTACTTC. This translates into CASSRQGGPYEQYF.

This clone was counted a few times. The V gene is TRBV4-1, the J gene TRBJ1-2, with unresolved D. The CDR3 consists of 15 residues. Germline V gene sequence: CDR1 MGHRA, CDR2 YSYEKL. V was shortened by 4 bases and J by 4 bases, with 16 bases between the two germline ends. CDR3 residues: CASSREQVNPYGYTF. The CDR3 DNA reads TGCGCCAGCAGCCGAGAGCAGGTTAACCCCTATGGCTACACCTTC.

The table lists this clone with a count of one. The chain uses TRBV6-5 and TRBJ1-4; D gene uncertain. CDR3 size: 14 residues. Germline assignment: CDR1 MNHEY and CDR2 SVGAGI. V lost 7 bases to trimming and J lost 0 bases, with 9 bases between them. The CDR3 loop is CASKPGTTNEKLFF. As DNA, the CDR3 is TGTGCCAGCAAGCCAGGCACAACTAATGAAAAACTGTTTTTT.

This clone was recorded once. The chain couples TRBV6-1 to TRBJ1-3; 10 nucleotides line up with TRBD1. Unmatched junction bases numbered 1, after V lost 3 bases and J lost 2 bases. This CDR3 is built from 15 residues. Germline V CDR1 and CDR2: MNHNS, SASEGT. CDR3 in DNA: TGTGCCAGCAGTGAGGGACAGGGGCCTGGAAACACCATATATTTT. Translation: CASSEGQGPGNTIYF.

The chain combines TRBV30 with TRBJ1-4; the D gene is possibly TRBD1 (5 bases). Germline V CDR1 and CDR2: GTSNPN, SVGIG (reference sequence). V shed 0 bases and J shed 5 bases, with 16 bases lying between them. The CDR3 has 16 residues. The CDR3 coding sequence is TGTGCCTGGAGTGTACTCGGGGCAGGGCTGAATGAAAAACTGTTTTTT. Translating it yields CAWSVLGAGLNEKLFF.

The genes are TRBV29-1 and TRBJ2-3, with D possibly being TRBD2 (6 bases). Germline CDR1 is SQVTM and CDR2 is ANQGSEA. This CDR3 comprises 17 residues. Trimming stripped 0 bases from V and 1 base from J, with 17 bases between. The CDR3 DNA sequence: TGCAGCGTTGAAGATCGGGGGAGCGTTCGTGGCACAGATACGCAGTATTTT. Protein product: CSVEDRGSVRGTDTQYF.

The chain joins TRBV7-9 to TRBJ2-1; D unresolved. The CDR3 totals 15 residues. Trimming removed 1 base from V and 1 base from J, with 8 bases in between. Germline V gene lookup returns CDR1 SEHNR and CDR2 FQNEAQ (reference sequence). The CDR3 loop reads CASSLEVTSYNEQFF. Written as DNA, the CDR3 is TGTGCCAGCAGCTTAGAGGTAACTTCCTACAATGAGCAGTTCTTC.

The chain recombines TRBV7-6 with TRBJ2-2; 12 bases map to TRBD2. The ends lost 0 bases at V and 7 bases at J; junction bases unmatched: 12. The CDR3 contains 19 residues. Germline loops: CDR1 SGHVS, CDR2 FNYEAQ. CDR3 in amino acids: CASSLASSLAGGPGGELFF. Here the CDR3 DNA reads TGTGCCAGCAGCTTAGCGTCTTCCCTAGCGGGAGGGCCTGGCGGGGAGCTGTTTTTT.

The chain has TRBV7-9 and TRBJ1-1; D is undetermined. CDR3 length: 16 residues. Per germline, CDR1 SEHNR and CDR2 FQNEAQ (reference sequence). Trimming left V 3 bases short and J 0 bases short, with 14 bases between. Written as DNA, the CDR3 is TGTGCCAGCAGCTTGGGTCAGCCTACAATGAACACTGAAGCTTTCTTT. It is translated as CASSLGQPTMNTEAFF.

The chain has TRBV28 and TRBJ1-4; D might be TRBD1 (5 bases). V was pared by 3 bases and J by 3 bases, with 11 bases between. The CDR3 sequence is 15 residues long. Looked up from germline, CDR1 is MDHEN and CDR2 is SYDVKM. The CDR3 spells CASSFIRGSNEKLFF. The CDR3, as DNA: TGTGCCAGCAGTTTTATAAGGGGTTCTAATGAAAAACTGTTTTTT. The complete variable domain, with remaining parts taken from reference TRBV28 and TRBJ1-4, reads DVKVTQSSRYLVKRTGEKVFLECVQDMDHENMFWYRQDPGLGLRLIYFSYDVKMKEKGDIPEGYSVSREKKERFSLILESASTNQTSMYLCASSFIRGSNEKLFFGSGTQLSVL.

The gene calls are TRBV5-1 and TRBJ1-1; maybe TRBD1 (5 bases). Germline V lookup: CDR1 SGHRS, CDR2 YFSETQ. CDR3 length: 15 residues. Trimming took 4 bases from V and 7 from J, leaving 20 bases between them. Here the CDR3 reads CASSIRRSRGVEAFF. Written as DNA, the CDR3 is TGCGCCAGCAGCATACGACGATCTCGGGGGGTTGAAGCTTTCTTT.

The chain combines TRBV27 with TRBJ2-4; D remains unclear. The CDR3 runs 11 residues. V lost 2 bases and J 6 bases, leaving 2 bases between the germline ends. Germline values: CDR1 MNHEY, CDR2 SMNVEV (reference sequence). In DNA form, the CDR3 reads TGTGCCAGCAGTTTAGGAAACATTCAGTACTTC. It specifies CASSLGNIQYF.

This rearrangement joins TRBV5-6 to TRBJ1-2; maybe TRBD1 (6 bases). Trimming removed 3 bases from V and 2 bases from J, with 8 bases in between. The germline V gene has CDR1 SGHDT and CDR2 YYEEEE. The CDR3 loop spans 13 amino acids. The CDR3 is CASSYTGNYGYTF. The CDR3 region has the DNA TGTGCCAGCAGCTACACAGGGAACTATGGCTACACCTTC.

The CDR3 coding sequence is TGTGCCGCGAGAGGACAGGGTCGAAATGAGCAGTTCTTC. Amino acids: CAARGQGRNEQFF. The chain uses TRBV6-5 and TRBJ2-1; 8 bases match TRBD1. From germline, CDR1 is MNHEY and CDR2 SVGAGI. The CDR3 extends over 13 amino acids. V lost 11 bases to trimming and J lost 7 bases; unmatched junction nucleotides: 10.

The chain carries TRBV5-1 and TRBJ1-1; TRBD1 is a possible D gene (6 bases). The CDR3 loop spans 15 amino acids. Trimming removed 3 bases at V and 3 bases at J, with 15 bases between. CDR1 and CDR2 (germline): SGHRS, YFSETQ. The CDR3 sequence is CASSSRQGRDTEAFF. CDR3 sequence (DNA): TGCGCCAGCAGCTCGAGGCAGGGGCGGGACACTGAAGCTTTCTTT.

This sequence joins TRBV29-1 and TRBJ1-1; the D is unclear. The CDR3 length is 10 residues. The V gene lost 5 bases and the J gene lost 0 bases, with 1 base spanning the gap. Looked up from germline, CDR1 is SQVTM and CDR2 is ANQGSEA. As DNA, the CDR3 is TGCAGCGTTATGAACACTGAAGCTTTCTTT. Translation: CSVMNTEAFF.